This T cell receptor (beta chain) is from a study of STAT3 mutations in large granular lymphocyte leukemia. General study points: In about 35% of the 18 patients, new TCR clonotypes emerged after therapy. No sample exists from the first appearance of each clone. Some patients had persisting codominant clonotypes that could mask small clones. Every T-LGLL patient had at least one immunodominant TCRbeta clonotype.

In the case of this clone: No antigen is known for it.

Each sample's TCRbeta library yielded on average around 42,000 productive templates. Assay used: immunoSEQ multiplex PCR; TCRdb lists only in-frame clones, some missing. The sample lists over 25,000 clones; around three quarters were seen once. The CDR3 extends over 13 amino acids. Germline CDR1 KGHSH, CDR2 LQKENI. The V and J ends lost 3 bases and 5 bases respectively, with 11 bases between them. The sequencing input was peripheral blood mononuclear cells. The clonotype comes from a woman aged 45-60 years with T-cell large granular lymphocyte leukemia. Some clones in this sample may be carry-over from other donors' samples. The rearrangement uses TRBV18 and TRBJ2-7; possibly TRBD2 for D (6 bases). As DNA, the CDR3 is TGTGCCAGCTCACCGCAGGGAGGCCACGAGCAGTACTTC. It translates to CASSPQGGHEQYF.